These T cell receptor beta chains were read from a single sample in a study of blood T cells in healthy people across ages. TCRdb fed the 5' RACE reads into MiXCR, producing one record per CDR3 protein. The sample yields fewer than 1,000,000 distinct CDR3 sequences, roughly 44% seen once. The specimen sequenced was blood. The source is a man aged 55 to 69 in good health. Both conserved end residues are part of each CDR3. The order of the fields is J gene, D gene, V gene, clone size, CDR3 protein, CDR3 DNA. D genes are given only for firm matches. The listing skips clone size in some rows; elsewhere it reads once, few, many or a size class.

TRBJ2-7 | TRBD2 | TRBV20-1 | NA | CSARSSSGVSYEQYF | TGCAGTGCTAGGTCCTCTAGCGGGGTCTCCTACGAGCAGTACTTC
TRBJ2-7 | NA | TRBV18 | NA | CASSPVIGVDEQYF | TGTGCCAGCTCACCCGTTATAGGGGTGGACGAGCAGTACTTC
TRBJ1-1 | NA | TRBV20-1 | NA | CSAWGGTEAFF | TGCAGTGCCTGGGGCGGGACTGAAGCTTTCTTT
TRBJ1-1 | NA | TRBV5-1 | NA | CASSQNTANTEAFF | TGCGCCAGCAGCCAAAACACAGCGAACACTGAAGCTTTCTTT
TRBJ2-3 | TRBD2 | TRBV6-1 | once | CASSEVGGVGGTDTQYF | TGTGCCAGCAGTGAAGTGGGAGGGGTAGGGGGCACAGATACGCAGTATTTT
TRBJ2-3 | NA | TRBV7-2 | NA | CASSVAGAQKGYF | TGTGCCAGCAGCGTAGCAGGGGCGCAGAAGGGGTATTTT
TRBJ1-2 | NA | TRBV28 | NA | CATNRALNYGYTF | TGTGCCACCAACAGGGCGCTTAACTATGGCTACACCTTC
TRBJ2-1 | TRBD2 | TRBV4-3 | NA | CASSQGNPAGGYNEQFF | TGCGCCAGCAGCCAAGGGAATCCAGCGGGGGGGTACAATGAGCAGTTCTTC
TRBJ2-6 | NA | TRBV5-6 | NA | CASSLPLSGANVLTF | TGTGCCAGCAGCTTGCCCCTCTCTGGGGCCAACGTCCTGACTTTC
TRBJ2-5 | TRBD1 | TRBV7-2 | many | CASPDRECQETQYF | TGTGCCAGCCCCGACAGGGAATGTCAAGAGACCCAGTACTTC
TRBJ1-1 | NA | TRBV7-2 | NA | CASSLVLGQGTEAFF | TGTGCCAGCAGCTTAGTCCTGGGGCAGGGCACTGAAGCTTTCTTT
TRBJ1-1 | TRBD1 | TRBV20-1 | NA | CSARVTGGYEAFF | TGCAGTGCTAGAGTAACAGGGGGGTATGAAGCTTTCTTT
TRBJ2-6 | TRBD1 | TRBV20-1 | NA | CSAYRGSGANVLTF | TGCAGTGCTTACAGGGGCTCTGGGGCCAACGTCCTGACTTTC
TRBJ1-2 | NA | TRBV6-2/TRBV6-3 | NA | CASSYAGQLYGYTF | TGTGCCAGCAGTTACGCCGGACAGCTCTATGGCTACACCTTC
TRBJ2-7 | NA | TRBV28 | few | CASSAHGGGYEQYF | TGTGCCAGCAGTGCCCACGGAGGTGGTTACGAGCAGTACTTC
TRBJ2-3 | TRBD2 | TRBV5-1 | NA | CASNAGTSGKADTQYF | TGCGCCAGCAACGCCGGGACTAGCGGGAAGGCAGATACGCAGTATTTT
TRBJ1-2 | TRBD1 | TRBV3-1 | NA | CASRRGPGYGYTF | TGTGCCAGCAGAAGGGGGCCGGGGTATGGCTACACCTTC
TRBJ1-2 | NA | TRBV27 | few | CASSVDSTSLDNYGYTF | TGTGCCAGCAGTGTGGACAGCACGTCCCTAGATAACTATGGCTACACCTTC
TRBJ2-1 | NA | TRBV10-3 | NA | CAISVEDGAYNEQFF | TGTGCCATCAGTGTGGAAGACGGAGCCTACAATGAGCAGTTCTTC
TRBJ1-2 | TRBD1 | TRBV27 | NA | CASSPSDRAKFYTF | TGTGCCAGCAGTCCCTCCGACAGGGCAAAATTCTACACCTTC
TRBJ2-3 | TRBD2 | TRBV2 | few | CASGGLAGGTDTQYF | TGTGCCAGCGGAGGGCTAGCGGGGGGCACGGATACGCAGTATTTT
TRBJ1-2 | TRBD1 | TRBV6-5 | NA | CASRPGTEFPLKGYTF | TGTGCCAGCAGACCCGGGACAGAGTTTCCCTTAAAGGGCTACACCTTC
TRBJ1-5 | TRBD1 | TRBV27 | few | CASSPTGVGNQPQHF | TGTGCCAGCAGTCCGACAGGGGTTGGCAATCAGCCCCAGCATTTT
TRBJ2-3 | NA | TRBV30 | NA | CAGSGRGGAGDTQYF | TGTGCCGGGAGTGGTCGTGGGGGGGCCGGAGATACGCAGTATTTT
TRBJ2-5 | TRBD2 | TRBV7-3 | NA | CASNLQRGSQETQYF | TGTGCCAGCAACTTACAGCGGGGATCCCAAGAGACCCAGTACTTC
TRBJ2-7 | NA | TRBV10-3 | many | CAISSTRTYEQYF | TGTGCCATCAGTTCGACACGAACCTACGAGCAGTACTTC
TRBJ2-7 | NA | TRBV18 | NA | CASSPPVTYEQYF | TGTGCCAGCTCACCACCGGTAACCTACGAGCAGTACTTC
TRBJ2-3 | NA | TRBV20-1 | NA | CSAVRGPDTQYF | TGCAGTGCCGTACGTGGCCCAGATACGCAGTATTTT
TRBJ2-5 | NA | TRBV4-3 | NA | CASSQGVTHQETQYF | TGCGCCAGCAGCCAAGGGGTTACCCACCAAGAGACCCAGTACTTC
TRBJ1-5 | NA | TRBV15 | NA | CATSRDQGGRNQPQHF | TGTGCCACCAGCAGAGATCAAGGGGGGCGCAATCAGCCCCAGCATTTT
TRBJ2-5 | TRBD2 | TRBV20-1 | NA | CSAVAPASGPSETQYF | TGCAGTGCCGTAGCCCCAGCTAGCGGCCCCTCAGAGACCCAGTACTTC
TRBJ2-7 | NA | TRBV15 | few | CATSRLRETGKYEQYF | TGTGCCACCAGCAGATTGAGAGAGACAGGCAAATACGAGCAGTACTTC
TRBJ2-3 | NA | TRBV21-1 | NA | CASSCRTGNNTQYF | TGTGCCAGCAGCTGCCGGACAGGCAATAATACGCAGTATTTT
TRBJ1-5 | NA | TRBV6-2/TRBV6-3 | few | CASSYSQLLTGFNQPQHF | TGTGCCAGCAGTTACTCGCAATTACTCACAGGGTTCAATCAGCCCCAGCATTTT
TRBJ1-5 | TRBD1 | TRBV10-3 | NA | CAISGQGGGQPQHF | TGTGCCATCAGCGGACAGGGGGGAGGGCAGCCCCAGCATTTT
TRBJ2-7 | NA | TRBV6-5 | NA | CASSRTAQSYEQYF | TGTGCCAGCAGTAGAACCGCCCAATCCTACGAGCAGTACTTC
TRBJ2-5 | NA | TRBV4-1 | NA | CASSLTIGAETQYF | TGCGCCAGCAGCCTAACAATAGGAGCCGAGACCCAGTACTTC
TRBJ2-5 | NA | TRBV7-8 | few | CASSRSQETQYF | TGTGCCAGCAGCCGGTCACAAGAGACCCAGTACTTC
TRBJ2-1 | NA | TRBV20-1 | few | CSARSYNEQFF | TGCAGTGCCAGGAGTTACAATGAGCAGTTCTTC
TRBJ1-5 | TRBD1 | TRBV4-3 | many | CASSPDVGTVSNQPQHF | TGCGCCAGCAGCCCAGACGTTGGGACAGTTAGCAATCAGCCCCAGCATTTT
TRBJ2-3 | TRBD2 | TRBV2 | NA | CASSYPGTSGKDTQYF | TGTGCCAGCAGTTACCCCGGGACTAGCGGGAAAGATACGCAGTATTTT
TRBJ1-2 | NA | TRBV11-2 | NA | CASSLGSSGSYGYTF | TGTGCCAGCAGCTTAGGTAGTTCGGGGTCCTATGGCTACACCTTC
TRBJ1-5 | NA | TRBV12-5 | once | CASGGAKVALDSNQPQHF | TGTGCTAGTGGGGGGGCTAAGGTGGCTCTAGATAGCAATCAGCCCCAGCATTTT
TRBJ1-1 | TRBD1 | TRBV7-9 | NA | CASSLSYWDRKGTEAFF | TGTGCCAGCAGCCTAAGTTACTGGGACAGGAAGGGCACTGAAGCTTTCTTT
TRBJ1-5 | TRBD1 | TRBV10-3 | few | CAISESGQGHQPQHF | TGTGCCATCAGTGAGTCAGGACAGGGTCATCAGCCCCAGCATTTT
TRBJ2-1 | NA | TRBV7-3 | many | CASSSSSGGVGYNEQFF | TGTGCCAGCAGCTCTTCTAGTGGAGGGGTGGGCTACAATGAGCAGTTCTTC
TRBJ2-6 | NA | TRBV5-5 | NA | CASSLEAFLSGANVLTF | TGTGCCAGCAGCTTGGAGGCTTTTCTCTCTGGGGCCAACGTCCTGACTTTC
TRBJ1-4 | NA | TRBV7-9 | once | CTSSPPGGSTNEKLFF | TGTACCAGCAGCCCACCCGGCGGATCAACTAATGAAAAACTGTTTTTT
TRBJ1-6 | NA | TRBV4-1 | few | CASSQAGQTSYNSPLHF | TGCGCCAGCAGCCAAGCCGGACAGACCTCCTATAATTCACCCCTCCACTTT
TRBJ2-1 | TRBD1 | TRBV28 | NA | CASILGQDRNNEQFF | TGTGCCAGCATCCTAGGACAGGACCGCAACAATGAGCAGTTCTTC
TRBJ1-2 | NA | TRBV29-1 | many | CSVYPVYGYTF | TGCAGCGTTTATCCGGTCTATGGCTACACCTTC
TRBJ2-1 | TRBD2 | TRBV28 | few | CASSSVTSGGLNEQFF | TGTGCCAGCAGTTCAGTGACTAGCGGGGGACTCAATGAGCAGTTCTTC
TRBJ2-5 | NA | TRBV4-1 | NA | CASSQDSGTARTQYF | TGCGCCAGCAGCCAAGATAGCGGGACAGCAAGGACCCAGTACTTC
TRBJ1-1 | NA | TRBV14 | NA | CASSRPRLDWNTEAFF | TGTGCCAGCAGCCGCCCCAGGTTGGATTGGAACACTGAAGCTTTCTTT
TRBJ2-5 | TRBD2 | TRBV4-3 | few | CASSRLLATEQYF | TGCGCCAGCAGCCGGCTACTAGCGACTGAGCAGTACTTC
TRBJ2-7 | TRBD1 | TRBV20-1 | NA | CSAMGDRELDEQYF | TGCAGTGCCATGGGGGACAGGGAATTGGACGAGCAGTACTTC
TRBJ2-4 | NA | TRBV24-1 | few | CATAPDGTGGNIQYF | TGTGCCACAGCACCGGACGGGACCGGGGGAAACATTCAGTACTTC